This entry lists 28 T cell receptor beta chains sequenced from one sample in a study of T cells in tuberculosis. Assay used: immunoSEQ multiplex PCR; TCRdb lists only in-frame clones, some missing. The sample contains 24,000 or so clones, 95% to 96% of which appear only once. The source material was PBMCs. The receptors shown here come from a donor aged 10-35 years with latent tuberculosis or without tuberculosis infection.

The CDR3 nucleotides read TGTGCCAGCAGCGTAGAGAGAGGAGGGGCCAACGTCCTGACTTTC. It yields the protein CASSVERGGANVLTF. The chain recombines TRBV9 with TRBJ2-6, with D unresolved. In germline, CDR1 is SGDLS, CDR2 YYNGEE. This CDR3 region has 15 residues. The V end was cut by 0 bases, the J end by 4 bases, with 8 bases between. Looking up the rest from reference TRBV9 and TRBJ2-6 gives the full variable domain: DSGVTQTPKHLITATGQRVTLRCSPRSGDLSVYWYQQSLDQGLQFLIQYYNGEERAKGNILERFSAQQFPDLHSELNLSSLELGDSALYFCASSVERGGANVLTFGAGSRLTVL.

The V and J genes are TRBV30 and TRBJ1-5; D unresolved. CDR3 length: 14 amino acids. The germline V gene encodes CDR1 GTSNPN and CDR2 SVGIG (reference sequence). The germline V and J ends were trimmed by 2 bases and 0 bases, with 8 bases remaining between them. The CDR3 protein is CAWSSTYSNQPQHF. The CDR3 DNA reads TGTGCCTGGAGTTCGACTTATAGCAATCAGCCCCAGCATTTT.

The chain carries TRBV2 and TRBJ1-3, with D perhaps TRBD1 (5 bases). V was cut by 4 bases and J by 9 bases, with 19 bases left in between. Germline V gene lookup returns CDR1 SNHLY and CDR2 FYNNEI. This CDR3 region has 15 residues. CDR3 loop: CASSGSGWAAATIYF. The DNA for the CDR3 is TGTGCCAGCAGTGGTTCAGGGTGGGCGGCTGCCACCATATATTTT.

This clone was seen a handful of times. In DNA, the CDR3 is TGCGCCAGCAGCCAAGAATCAGCAGGGGGGTTTGATGGCTACACCTTC. It is translated as CASSQESAGGFDGYTF. The chain recombines TRBV4-1 with TRBJ1-2, with 7 bases lining up with TRBD1. V was pared by 0 bases and J by 6 bases, with 10 bases of the junction left unmatched. The CDR3 runs to 16 residues. Germline assignment: CDR1 MGHRA and CDR2 YSYEKL.

The V gene is TRBV19, the J gene TRBJ2-1, with 9 bases fitting TRBD2. V dropped 2 bases and J dropped 7; count of bases not matched to a gene: 0. Germline V gene data show CDR1 as LNHDA and CDR2 as SQIVND (reference sequence). The CDR3 sequence is 13 residues long. CDR3 sequence (DNA): TGTGCCAGTAGTATACTAGCGGGGAATGAGCAGTTCTTC. This gives the protein CASSILAGNEQFF.

The V call is TRBV7-2, the J call TRBJ1-1; TRBD1 matches 8 bases. Germline CDR1 is SGHTA and CDR2 is FQGNSA. The CDR3 totals 15 residues. Trimming at V came to 1 base and at J to 7 bases, leaving 8 bases not matched to a gene. CDR3 sequence reads: CASSLVGQGAGEAFF. The DNA of the CDR3 is TGTGCCAGCAGCTTAGTCGGCCAGGGGGCTGGTGAAGCTTTCTTT. The full variable domain, its missing parts supplied by reference TRBV7-2 and TRBJ1-1, is GAGVSQSPSNKVTEKGKDVELRCDPISGHTALYWYRQSLGQGLEFLIYFQGNSAPDKSGLPSDRFSAERTGGSVSTLTIQRTQQEDSAVYLCASSLVGQGAGEAFFGQGTRLTVV.

The V call is TRBV27, the J call TRBJ1-2, with D tentatively TRBD1 (6 bases). The germline V gene has CDR1 MNHEY and CDR2 SMNVEV (reference sequence). V dropped 6 bases and J dropped 4 bases, with 15 bases sitting between them. The CDR3 loop spans 14 amino acids. The CDR3, as DNA: TGTGCCAGCAGACAACAGGGATCGTCCTATGGCTACACCTTC. It translates to CASRQQGSSYGYTF.

The CDR3 DNA is TGTGCCAGCAGTTTCAAACAGGGACAGGGGAGGAGGGGCTACACCTTC. Its protein is CASSFKQGQGRRGYTF. The gene calls are TRBV2 and TRBJ1-2; the match to TRBD1 covers 10 bases. J gave up 8 bases and V 5 bases, and 14 bases lay outside the gene matches. The V gene's germline CDR1 is SNHLY and CDR2 FYNNEI. This CDR3 is built from 16 residues.

J is TRBJ2-3 and V is TRBV7-8; the match to TRBD2 covers 7 bases. The CDR3 has 15 residues. The J segment lost 3 bases and the V segment lost 5 bases, leaving 8 bases of the junction unmatched. Germline lookup yields CDR1 SGHVS and CDR2 FQNEAQ. The CDR3 reads CASSPGRGLTDTQYF. CDR3 DNA sequence: TGTGCCAGCAGCCCAGGGAGGGGCTTAACAGATACGCAGTATTTT. Drawing the rest from reference TRBV7-8 and TRBJ2-3, the complete variable domain is GAGVSQSPRYKVAKRGQDVALRCDPISGHVSLFWYQQALGQGPEFLTYFQNEAQLDKSGLPSDRFFAERPEGSVSTLKIQRTQQEDSAVYLCASSPGRGLTDTQYFGPGTRLTVL.

This chain joins TRBV30 and TRBJ2-3; 12 positions agree with TRBD2. Germline CDR1 is GTSNPN and CDR2 is SVGIG (reference sequence). V was clipped by 2 bases and J by 1 base; unmatched bases: 4. This CDR3 region has 16 residues. In nucleotides, the CDR3 is TGTGCCTGGAGTCTGGCTAGCGGGGGGGGCACAGATACGCAGTATTTT. Translated: CAWSLASGGGTDTQYF.

The CDR3 region has the DNA TGTGCCACCAGCGGACACGGGAGCGGGGCCCTCCACTTT. It codes for CATSGHGSGALHF. The chain links TRBV15 to TRBJ1-6, with D tentatively TRBD1 (5 bases). V gave up 5 bases and J gave up 14 bases, with 16 bases separating them. The CDR3 length is 13 residues. Germline V gene sequence: CDR1 LNHNV, CDR2 YYDKDF (reference sequence).

The gene calls are TRBV7-8 and TRBJ1-2; a weak D match, TRBD1 (5 bases). CDR1 is SGHVS and CDR2 is FQNEAQ in the germline V gene. This CDR3 contains 13 residues. Trimming cost V 2 bases and J 4 bases, with 8 bases left between them. CDR3 amino acids: CASSLSGGYGYTF. CDR3 coding DNA: TGTGCCAGCAGCTTATCCGGGGGCTATGGCTACACCTTC.

CDR3 loop: CATDPTSGGSAYEQFF. CDR3 DNA sequence: TGTGCCACCGACCCTACTAGCGGGGGTAGCGCCTATGAGCAGTTCTTC. This chain joins TRBV10-3 and TRBJ2-1; 11 bases are shared with TRBD2. The CDR3 runs 16 residues. Trimming cost V 10 bases and J 8 bases; bases outside gene matches: 16. CDR1 is ENHRY, CDR2 SYGVKD, per germline.

The genes are TRBV30 and TRBJ2-6; D perhaps matches TRBD2 (5 bases). The CDR3 runs to 17 residues. The germline V gene has CDR1 GTSNPN and CDR2 SVGIG (reference sequence). V shed 2 bases and J shed 0 bases, with 14 bases lying between them. CDR3 bases: TGTGCCTGGAGTACTTGGGAGAGGAGCTCTGGGGCCAACGTCCTGACTTTC. Its protein is CAWSTWERSSGANVLTF.

The chain is built from TRBV7-8 and TRBJ2-1; a weak D match, TRBD2 (7 bases). The CDR3 loop spans 18 amino acids. The V and J ends lost 1 base and 2 bases respectively, with 18 bases between them. Germline CDR1 is SGHVS and CDR2 is FQNEAQ. DNA of the CDR3: TGTGCCAGCAGCTTAGTGAGAGGGGGGGCGGGCGCCTACAATGAGCAGTTCTTC. The encoded protein is CASSLVRGGAGAYNEQFF.

This sequence joins TRBV6-6 and TRBJ2-4; 9 bases fit TRBD2. This CDR3 spans 15 amino acids. V lost 6 bases to trimming and J lost 5 bases; unmatched junction nucleotides: 8. CDR1 and CDR2 from the germline V gene are MNHNY and SVGAGI (reference sequence). The CDR3 reads CASRVAGAGENIQYF. CDR3 DNA sequence: TGTGCCAGCAGGGTAGCGGGGGCGGGGGAAAACATTCAGTACTTC.

The rearrangement links TRBV2 to TRBJ2-7, with D perhaps TRBD1 (6 bases). Per the germline V gene, CDR1 is SNHLY and CDR2 is FYNNEI. The CDR3 sequence is 13 residues long. Between the trimmed V and J ends, which lost 2 bases and 7 bases, there was a span of 12 bases. The CDR3 DNA follows: TGTGCCAGCAGTGAATGGACCGGACAGGAGCAGTACTTC. Protein product: CASSEWTGQEQYF.

This clone was counted once. The J gene is TRBJ2-4, the V gene TRBV4-1, with D uncertain. Trimming shortened V by 0 bases and J by 1 base, and 16 bases separated the two germline ends. Germline CDR1 reads MGHRA; CDR2 reads YSYEKL. The CDR3 loop spans 18 amino acids. In DNA, the CDR3 is TGCGCCAGCAGCCAAGATCGAGGCCTCTCGAAGGCCAAAAACATTCAGTACTTC. It codes for CASSQDRGLSKAKNIQYF.

V gene TRBV6-5 combines with J gene TRBJ1-4; D call uncertain. Trimming shortened V by 4 bases and J by 8 bases, and 11 bases separated the two germline ends. The CDR3 contains 13 residues. Germline CDR1 is MNHEY and CDR2 is SVGAGI. CDR3 DNA: TGTGCCAGCAGTTTGGAGGGAAGAGAAAAACTGTTTTTT. Its translation is CASSLEGREKLFF.

The CDR3 here is CASSLLAGGQETQYF. As DNA, the CDR3 is TGTGCCAGCAGCTTGCTAGCGGGGGGCCAAGAGACCCAGTACTTC. The chain joins TRBV5-5 to TRBJ2-5; TRBD2 matches 11 bases. J lost 1 base, V lost 1 base, and 0 bases had no gene match. Germline V gene data show CDR1 as SGHKS and CDR2 as YYEKEE (reference sequence). This CDR3 contains 15 residues. The whole variable domain, remainder taken from reference TRBV5-5 and TRBJ2-5, is DAGVTQSPTHLIKTRGQQVTLRCSPISGHKSVSWYQQVLGQGPQFIFQYYEKEERGRGNFPDRFSARQFPNYSSELNVNALLLGDSALYLCASSLLAGGQETQYFGPGTRLLVL.

Notes on this clone: Mismatch with germline at one junction end may stem from a read error. The CDR3 DNA sequence: TGCGCCAGCAGGCAAGCTAGACAGGGCCAAGCGACTGAAGCTTTCTTT. It translates to CASRQARQGQATEAFF. V is TRBV4-1 and J is TRBJ1-1; 7 nucleotides align to TRBD1. This CDR3 region has 16 residues. Germline-derived CDR1 and CDR2 are MGHRA and YSYEKL.

The V call is TRBV19, the J call TRBJ1-2, with D possibly TRBD1 on 6 matching bases. Germline values: CDR1 LNHDA, CDR2 SQIVND (reference sequence). CDR3 length equals 13 residues. Trimming stripped 9 bases from V and 6 bases from J, with 17 bases between. CDR3 residues: CARIVTGHDGYTF. CDR3 nucleotides: TGTGCCAGGATTGTGACAGGCCATGATGGCTACACCTTC.

This clone was picked up a small number of times. This rearrangement joins TRBV7-3 to TRBJ1-2; possibly TRBD1 for D (6 bases). The V and J ends lost 8 bases and 4 bases respectively, with 17 bases between them. This CDR3 region has 14 residues. Germline values: CDR1 SGHTA, CDR2 FQGTGA. The CDR3: CASQADRASYGYTF. CDR3 nucleotide sequence: TGTGCCAGCCAGGCGGACAGAGCAAGCTATGGCTACACCTTC.

The chain has TRBV5-1 and TRBJ2-3, with 11 bases lining up with TRBD2. The CDR3 sequence is 15 residues long. Germline V CDR1 and CDR2: SGHRS, YFSETQ. V shed 7 bases and J 0 bases; nucleotides not matched to a gene: 4. CDR3 region: CASYRTSGSTDTQYF. For the CDR3, the DNA is TGCGCCAGCTACCGGACTAGCGGGAGCACAGATACGCAGTATTTT.

The chain recombines TRBV4-2 with TRBJ2-7, with a weak D call TRBD2 (6 bases). Looked up from germline, CDR1 is LGHNA and CDR2 is YNFKEQ. The CDR3 totals 17 residues. Trimming removed 1 base from V and 6 bases from J, with 22 bases in between. CDR3 nucleotides: TGTGCCAGCAGCCAAGTCTTCCTGCGGGGTCTACCTACCGAGCAGTACGTC. Its protein product is CASSQVFLRGLPTEQYV.

The chain combines TRBV15 with TRBJ1-1, with 11 bases matching TRBD1. CDR1 is LNHNV and CDR2 is YYDKDF in the germline V gene (reference sequence). Germline trimming cut 0 bases from V and 5 bases from J; bases unmatched to any gene: 11. The CDR3 is made up of 18 amino acids. In DNA form, the CDR3 reads TGTGCCACCAGCAGAGATTATGGTTTGGGGACAGGGGGAACTGAAGCTTTCTTT. Protein sequence: CATSRDYGLGTGGTEAFF.

This chain links TRBV9 with TRBJ2-5; 7 bases are shared with TRBD1. Germline trimming cut 4 bases from V and 5 bases from J; bases unmatched to any gene: 8. Per the germline V gene, CDR1 is SGDLS and CDR2 is YYNGEE. The CDR3 runs 14 residues. The DNA for the CDR3 is TGTGCCAGCAGCAGAGGGGGCGATGGGGAGACCCAGTACTTC. Protein sequence: CASSRGGDGETQYF.

The gene calls are TRBV6-1 and TRBJ2-4; the match to TRBD2 covers 12 bases. Germline trimming cut 2 bases from V and 1 base from J; bases unmatched to any gene: 9. Germline V gene data show CDR1 as MNHNS and CDR2 as SASEGT. The CDR3 runs to 19 residues. The CDR3: CASSELASGGALAKNIQYF. The CDR3 DNA follows: TGTGCCAGCAGTGAACTCGCTAGCGGGGGGGCCCTGGCCAAAAACATTCAGTACTTC.